The rows below give T cell receptor beta chains drawn from one sample of a study of T-cell reconstitution after alpha-beta-depleted transplantation in children. TCRdb redid the calling of the PCR reads with MiXCR, one entry per CDR3 protein. The sample shows hundreds of thousands of distinct CDR3 sequences, 10% to 15% of them seen only once. The source was PBMCs, collected from the stem cell graft. Receptors originate from a human donor who donated a stem cell graft to a child with Fanconi anemia. Both conserved end residues are part of each CDR3. Each record gives: CDR3 length, V gene, clone size, D gene, J gene, CDR3 DNA, CDR3 protein. The D gene is left open where the match is weak. The listing skips clone size in some rows; elsewhere it reads once, few, many or a size class.

length: 15; V: TRBV7-6; size: -; D: -; J: TRBJ2-5; DNA: TGTGCCAGCAGCTTTCCTCTAGCCCGTCAAGAGACCCAGTACTTC; CDR3: CASSFPLARQETQYF
length: 13; V: TRBV7-2; size: few; D: -; J: TRBJ2-4; DNA: TGTGCCAGCAGCTTACGTAAGGGGAACATTCAGTACTTC; CDR3: CASSLRKGNIQYF
length: 15; V: TRBV5-1; size: many; D: TRBD1; J: TRBJ2-1; DNA: TGCGCCAGCAGCTCGGGACAGGGAGTAAGCAATGAGCAGTTCTTC; CDR3: CASSSGQGVSNEQFF
length: 15; V: TRBV5-1; size: many; D: TRBD1; J: TRBJ2-1; DNA: TGCGCCAGCGCCTCCTCCGGGACAGGCTACAATGAGCAGTTCTTC; CDR3: CASASSGTGYNEQFF
length: 14; V: TRBV7-2; size: few; D: -; J: TRBJ1-1; DNA: TGTGCCAGCAGCCTCGGGATATGGGCGGCAGAAGCTTTCTTT; CDR3: CASSLGIWAAEAFF
length: 15; V: TRBV15; size: few; D: -; J: TRBJ1-5; DNA: TGTGCCACCAGCTCCGACCTGAATAGCAATCAGCCCCAGCATTTT; CDR3: CATSSDLNSNQPQHF
length: 14; V: TRBV10-3; size: many; D: -; J: TRBJ2-1; DNA: TGTGCCATCAGTGAGCCAGCGTCCTACAATGAGCAGTTCTTC; CDR3: CAISEPASYNEQFF
length: 17; V: TRBV5-1; size: -; D: TRBD1; J: TRBJ1-5; DNA: TGCGCCAGCAGCAAAGGGACAGGGGGCAGCGGCAATCAGCCCCAGCATTTT; CDR3: CASSKGTGGSGNQPQHF
length: 14; V: TRBV5-1; size: -; D: TRBD1; J: TRBJ2-1; DNA: TGCGCCAGCAGCTTGGTGACAGGGGGCAATGAGCAGTTCTTC; CDR3: CASSLVTGGNEQFF
length: 16; V: TRBV11-2; size: many; D: TRBD2; J: TRBJ2-2; DNA: TGTGCCAGCAGCTTCCTAGCGGGGGACTTCACCGGGGAGCTGTTTTTT; CDR3: CASSFLAGDFTGELFF
length: 16; V: TRBV7-6; size: once; D: -; J: TRBJ2-3; DNA: TGTGCCAGCAGCTTTAGTGGTCCATCTAGCACAGATACGCAGTATTTT; CDR3: CASSFSGPSSTDTQYF
length: 14; V: TRBV7-2; size: few; D: -; J: TRBJ2-2; DNA: TGTGCCAGCAGCTTAGGTCGTAAGGTCGGGGAGCTGTTTTTT; CDR3: CASSLGRKVGELFF
length: 12; V: TRBV25-1; size: -; D: -; J: TRBJ2-3; DNA: TGTGCCAGCAAGAACCTCACAGATACGCAGTATTTT; CDR3: CASKNLTDTQYF
length: 15; V: TRBV6-2/TRBV6-3; size: -; D: TRBD1; J: TRBJ2-2; DNA: TGTGCCAGCAGTTACGAGGGGGCAAGAACCGGGGAGCTGTTTTTT; CDR3: CASSYEGARTGELFF
length: 16; V: TRBV5-5; size: -; D: TRBD1; J: TRBJ1-4; DNA: TGTGCCAGCAGCCCACGGGGCGGGACAGGGAATGAAAAACTGTTTTTT; CDR3: CASSPRGGTGNEKLFF
length: 11; V: TRBV2; size: many; D: -; J: TRBJ1-1; DNA: TGTGCCAGCGGGGGAAACACTGAAGCTTTCTTT; CDR3: CASGGNTEAFF
length: 13; V: TRBV29-1; size: few; D: TRBD1; J: TRBJ2-5; DNA: TGCAGCGTTATCTACAGGGGACAAGAGACCCAGTACTTC; CDR3: CSVIYRGQETQYF
length: 14; V: TRBV19; size: -; D: TRBD2; J: TRBJ2-2; DNA: TGTGCCACCAAAGCGGGACGAAACACCGGGGAGCTGTTTTTT; CDR3: CATKAGRNTGELFF
length: 15; V: TRBV6-1; size: few; D: -; J: TRBJ1-4; DNA: TGTGCCAGCACCGCTTACTACAGGGAGAATGAAAAACTGTTTTTT; CDR3: CASTAYYRENEKLFF
length: 13; V: TRBV28; size: many; D: -; J: TRBJ1-5; DNA: TGTGCCAGCAGTATAACGGCCAATCAGCCCCAGCATTTT; CDR3: CASSITANQPQHF
length: 10; V: TRBV6-1; size: few; D: -; J: TRBJ1-2; DNA: TGTGCCAGCAGGGGAGTGGGCTACACCTTC; CDR3: CASRGVGYTF
length: 17; V: TRBV7-2; size: -; D: -; J: TRBJ2-6; DNA: TGTGCCAGCAGCTTATTTAATCCTCGCTCTGGGGCCAACGTCCTGACTTTC; CDR3: CASSLFNPRSGANVLTF
length: 12; V: TRBV29-1; size: few; D: -; J: TRBJ1-2; DNA: TGCAGCGTTCAACAGGTTCACTATGGCTACACCTTC; CDR3: CSVQQVHYGYTF
length: 16; V: TRBV28; size: few; D: TRBD1; J: TRBJ1-5; DNA: TGTGCCAGCAGGGGGGACAGGGGATGGGATGATCAGCCCCAGCATTTT; CDR3: CASRGDRGWDDQPQHF
length: 17; V: TRBV7-9; size: few; D: TRBD1; J: TRBJ1-4; DNA: TGTGCCAGCAGCTTACAGGGGGTTAATCCAACTAATGAAAAACTGTTTTTT; CDR3: CASSLQGVNPTNEKLFF
length: 15; V: TRBV12-3/TRBV12-4; size: few; D: -; J: TRBJ1-1; DNA: TGTGCCAGCAGACCCCGTTGGGGTCTGAACACTGAAGCTTTCTTT; CDR3: CASRPRWGLNTEAFF
length: 15; V: TRBV4-2; size: few; D: -; J: TRBJ2-3; DNA: TGTGCCAGCAGCCAAGAACCCGGGAGCGTGAATACGCAGTATTTT; CDR3: CASSQEPGSVNTQYF
length: 12; V: TRBV3-1; size: few; D: -; J: TRBJ2-1; DNA: TGTGCCAGCAGCCAAGACAGCAGTGAGCAGTTCTTC; CDR3: CASSQDSSEQFF
length: 15; V: TRBV19; size: -; D: -; J: TRBJ1-4; DNA: TGTGCCAGTAGTATAGAGGACAGCCCGTTTCATAAACTGTTTTTT; CDR3: CASSIEDSPFHKLFF
length: 15; V: TRBV4-3; size: -; D: -; J: TRBJ1-5; DNA: TGCGCCAGCAGCCAAGATTTCAATGACAATCAGCCCCAGCATTTT; CDR3: CASSQDFNDNQPQHF
length: 16; V: TRBV12-3/TRBV12-4; size: few; D: -; J: TRBJ1-5; DNA: TGTGCCAGCAGTCTGGGACGGACAATAGGGAAACAGCCCCAGCATTTT; CDR3: CASSLGRTIGKQPQHF
length: 16; V: TRBV5-1; size: many; D: -; J: TRBJ2-1; DNA: TGCGCCAGCAGCACCCTACAGGGCGATTACGAGACTGAGCAGTTCTTC; CDR3: CASSTLQGDYETEQFF
length: 16; V: TRBV10-3; size: -; D: TRBD2; J: TRBJ2-5; DNA: TGTGCCATCAGTGGGTCCCTTAGCGGGGGCCAAGAGACCCAGTACTTC; CDR3: CAISGSLSGGQETQYF
length: 15; V: TRBV29-1; size: few; D: TRBD2; J: TRBJ2-3; DNA: TGCAGCGTTGGCAGTCGGGGGGGCCGTAGAGATACGCAGTATTTT; CDR3: CSVGSRGGRRDTQYF
length: 16; V: TRBV28; size: many; D: -; J: TRBJ2-1; DNA: TGTGCCAGCAGTTTCGGTGGGCCCGTTAATTCAAATGAGCAGTTCTTC; CDR3: CASSFGGPVNSNEQFF
length: 16; V: TRBV21-1; size: -; D: -; J: TRBJ2-2; DNA: TGTGCCAGCAGCGCGGGACAGGGGGTTCGGGAGGGGGAGCTGTTTTTT; CDR3: CASSAGQGVREGELFF
length: 14; V: TRBV27; size: few; D: -; J: TRBJ1-1; DNA: TGTGCCAGCAGTTCATGGGACAAGAACACTGAAGCTTTCTTT; CDR3: CASSSWDKNTEAFF
length: 16; V: TRBV5-1; size: few; D: -; J: TRBJ2-2; DNA: TGCGCCAGCAGCTTGGTGCCTCCAAAAACGAGCGGGGAGCTGTTTTTT; CDR3: CASSLVPPKTSGELFF
length: 14; V: TRBV2; size: -; D: TRBD1; J: TRBJ1-2; DNA: TGTGCCAGCATAAGTACCCAGGGGGGTTATGGCTACACCTTC; CDR3: CASISTQGGYGYTF
length: 14; V: TRBV9; size: -; D: -; J: TRBJ1-6; DNA: TGTGCCAGCAGCGTAGGACAGGAGGAATCACCCCTCCACTTT; CDR3: CASSVGQEESPLHF
length: 14; V: TRBV25-1; size: few; D: TRBD1; J: TRBJ1-6; DNA: TGTGCCAGCAAGGGGGCAGCCTATAATTCACCCCTCCACTTT; CDR3: CASKGAAYNSPLHF
length: 15; V: TRBV6-5; size: many; D: -; J: TRBJ1-5; DNA: TGTGCCAGCAAACCCCGTTCCGGGAGCAATCAGCCCCAGCATTTT; CDR3: CASKPRSGSNQPQHF
length: 13; V: TRBV2; size: few; D: -; J: TRBJ2-1; DNA: TGTGCCAGCAGTCCGGTAGGGGACAATGAGCAGTTCTTC; CDR3: CASSPVGDNEQFF
length: 16; V: TRBV9; size: many; D: TRBD2; J: TRBJ2-5; DNA: TGTGCCAGCACCAAGGGAGCGGGGGGGCCGTACGAGACCCAGTACTTC; CDR3: CASTKGAGGPYETQYF
length: 12; V: TRBV27; size: many; D: -; J: TRBJ1-1; DNA: TGTGCCAGCAGTTCTGGTGGAACTGAAGCTTTCTTT; CDR3: CASSSGGTEAFF
length: 14; V: TRBV4-2; size: many; D: -; J: TRBJ1-6; DNA: TGTGCCAGCAGCCAAGAGGGCCTCAATTCACCCCTCCACTTT; CDR3: CASSQEGLNSPLHF
length: 12; V: TRBV2; size: many; D: -; J: TRBJ2-2; DNA: TGTGCCAGCAGCTGGGAATCCGGGGAGCTGTTTTTT; CDR3: CASSWESGELFF
length: 15; V: TRBV10-3; size: -; D: TRBD1; J: TRBJ2-1; DNA: TGTGCCATCAGTGAAGGACAGGGCGGCCAAAATGAGCAGTTCTTC; CDR3: CAISEGQGGQNEQFF
length: 15; V: TRBV12-3/TRBV12-4; size: few; D: -; J: TRBJ1-2; DNA: TGTGCCAGCACCTACGGGGCATCCTCGGGGAACACCTACACCTTC; CDR3: CASTYGASSGNTYTF
length: 15; V: TRBV2; size: many; D: -; J: TRBJ2-3; DNA: TGTGCCAGCAGGAGGGCAAGTATAGTAACAGATACGCAGTATTTT; CDR3: CASRRASIVTDTQYF
length: 12; V: TRBV29-1; size: many; D: -; J: TRBJ2-1; DNA: TGCAGCGTTCTCACTAATTTCGTTGAGCAGTTCTTC; CDR3: CSVLTNFVEQFF
length: 14; V: TRBV28; size: -; D: -; J: TRBJ2-2; DNA: TGTGCCAGCAGTTCATCGGACAGCTATCGGGAGCTGTTTTTT; CDR3: CASSSSDSYRELFF
length: 12; V: TRBV5-1; size: -; D: -; J: TRBJ1-2; DNA: TGCGCCAGCAGCTTGGGGGAGAGCGGCTACACCTTC; CDR3: CASSLGESGYTF
length: 16; V: TRBV12-3/TRBV12-4; size: -; D: -; J: TRBJ1-4; DNA: TGTGCCGACCCAACTGGGGGGCCGGCAACTAATGAAAAACTGTTTTTT; CDR3: CADPTGGPATNEKLFF
length: 17; V: TRBV14; size: many; D: -; J: TRBJ2-5; DNA: TGTGCCAGCAGCCCCCTACCCTTTTGGGGAGGGGGAGAGACCCAGTACTTC; CDR3: CASSPLPFWGGGETQYF